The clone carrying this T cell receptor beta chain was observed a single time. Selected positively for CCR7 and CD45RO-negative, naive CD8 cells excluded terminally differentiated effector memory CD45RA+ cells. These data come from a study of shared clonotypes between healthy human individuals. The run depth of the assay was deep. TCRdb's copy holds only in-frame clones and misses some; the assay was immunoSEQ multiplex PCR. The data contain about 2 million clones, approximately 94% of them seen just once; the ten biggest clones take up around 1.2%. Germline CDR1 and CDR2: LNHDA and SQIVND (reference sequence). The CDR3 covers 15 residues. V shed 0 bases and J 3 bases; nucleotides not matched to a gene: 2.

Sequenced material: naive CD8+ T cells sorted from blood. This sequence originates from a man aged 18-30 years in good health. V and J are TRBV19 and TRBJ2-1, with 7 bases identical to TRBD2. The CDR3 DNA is TGTGCCAGTAGTATAGACGGGGGGTTCTACAATGAGCAGTTCTTC. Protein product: CASSIDGGFYNEQFF.